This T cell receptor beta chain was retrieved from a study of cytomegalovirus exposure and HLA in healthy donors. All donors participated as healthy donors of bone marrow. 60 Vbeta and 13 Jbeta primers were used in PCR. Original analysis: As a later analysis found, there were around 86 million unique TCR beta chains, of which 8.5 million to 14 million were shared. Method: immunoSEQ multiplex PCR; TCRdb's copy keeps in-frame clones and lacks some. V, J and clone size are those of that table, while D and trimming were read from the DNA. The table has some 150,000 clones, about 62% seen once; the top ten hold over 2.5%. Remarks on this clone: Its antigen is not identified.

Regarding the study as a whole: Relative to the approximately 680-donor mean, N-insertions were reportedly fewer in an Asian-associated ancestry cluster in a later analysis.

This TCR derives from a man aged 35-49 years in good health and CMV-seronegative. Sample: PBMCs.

The DNA for the CDR3 is TGCGCCAGCAGTGAGATGCCCCCGCAGGACACATTCAAGACTAATGAAAAACTGTTTTTT. Translating it yields CASSEMPPQDTFKTNEKLFF. This chain uses TRBV10-1 with TRBJ1-4, with D possibly matching TRBD1 (5 bases). Germline-derived CDR1 and CDR2 are WNHNN and SYGVQD (reference sequence). The germline V and J ends were trimmed by 2 bases and 2 bases, with 24 bases remaining between them. CDR3 length: 20 residues.